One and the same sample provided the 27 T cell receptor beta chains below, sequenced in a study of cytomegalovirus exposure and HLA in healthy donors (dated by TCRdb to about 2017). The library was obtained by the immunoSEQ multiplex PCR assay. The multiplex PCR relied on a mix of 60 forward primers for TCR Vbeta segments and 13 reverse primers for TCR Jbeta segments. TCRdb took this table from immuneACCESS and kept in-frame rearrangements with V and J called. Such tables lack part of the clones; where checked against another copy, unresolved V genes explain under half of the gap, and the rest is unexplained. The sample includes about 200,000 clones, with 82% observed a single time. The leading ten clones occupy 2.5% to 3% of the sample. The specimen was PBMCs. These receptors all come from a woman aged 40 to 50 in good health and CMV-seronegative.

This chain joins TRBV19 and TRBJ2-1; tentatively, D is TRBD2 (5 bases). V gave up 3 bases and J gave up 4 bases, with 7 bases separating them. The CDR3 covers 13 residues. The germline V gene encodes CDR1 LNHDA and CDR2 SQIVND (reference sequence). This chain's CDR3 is CASSITGYNEQFF. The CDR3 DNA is TGTGCCAGTAGTATTACGGGGTACAATGAGCAGTTCTTC.

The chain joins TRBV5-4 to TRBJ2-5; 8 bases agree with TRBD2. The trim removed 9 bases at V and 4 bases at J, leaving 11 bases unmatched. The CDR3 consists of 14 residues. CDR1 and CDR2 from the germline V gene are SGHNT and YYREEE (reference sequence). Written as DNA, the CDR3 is TGTGCCACCCGAGCGGGAGTCTGGATAGAGACCCAGTACTTC. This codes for CATRAGVWIETQYF.

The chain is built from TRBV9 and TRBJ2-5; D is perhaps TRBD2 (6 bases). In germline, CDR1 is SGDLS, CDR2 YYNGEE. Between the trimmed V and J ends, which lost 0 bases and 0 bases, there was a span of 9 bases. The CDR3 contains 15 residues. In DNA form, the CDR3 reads TGTGCCAGCAGCGTAGGGGGGGATTACCAAGAGACCCAGTACTTC. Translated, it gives CASSVGGDYQETQYF.

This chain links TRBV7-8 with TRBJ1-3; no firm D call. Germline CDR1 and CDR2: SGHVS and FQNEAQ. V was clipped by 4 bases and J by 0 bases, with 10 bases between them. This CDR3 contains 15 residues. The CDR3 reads CASSYQARSGNTIYF. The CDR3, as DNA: TGTGCCAGCAGCTACCAGGCTCGCTCTGGAAACACCATATATTTT.

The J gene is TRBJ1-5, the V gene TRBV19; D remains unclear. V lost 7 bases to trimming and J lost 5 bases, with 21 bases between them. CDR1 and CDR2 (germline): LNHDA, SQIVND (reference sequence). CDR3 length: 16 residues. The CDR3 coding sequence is TGTGCCAGTAACCCCGGGAGGGTAGGGTCGGATCAGCCCCAGCATTTT. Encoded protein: CASNPGRVGSDQPQHF. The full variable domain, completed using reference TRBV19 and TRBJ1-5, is DGGITQSPKYLFRKEGQNVTLSCEQNLNHDAMYWYRQDPGQGLRLIYYSQIVNDFQKGDIAEGYSVSREKKESFPLTVTSAQKNPTAFYLCASNPGRVGSDQPQHFGDGTRLSIL.

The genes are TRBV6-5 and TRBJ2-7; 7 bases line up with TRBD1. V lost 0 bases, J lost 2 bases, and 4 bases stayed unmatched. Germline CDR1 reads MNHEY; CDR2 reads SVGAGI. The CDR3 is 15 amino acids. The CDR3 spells CASSYSFGQAYEQYF. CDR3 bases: TGTGCCAGCAGTTACTCGTTTGGACAGGCCTACGAGCAGTACTTC.

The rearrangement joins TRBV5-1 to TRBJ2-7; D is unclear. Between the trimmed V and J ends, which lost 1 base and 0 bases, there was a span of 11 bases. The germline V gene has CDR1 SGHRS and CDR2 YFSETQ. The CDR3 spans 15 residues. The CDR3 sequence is CASSLSARYSYEQYF. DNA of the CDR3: TGCGCCAGCAGCTTGAGCGCCCGATACTCCTACGAGCAGTACTTC.

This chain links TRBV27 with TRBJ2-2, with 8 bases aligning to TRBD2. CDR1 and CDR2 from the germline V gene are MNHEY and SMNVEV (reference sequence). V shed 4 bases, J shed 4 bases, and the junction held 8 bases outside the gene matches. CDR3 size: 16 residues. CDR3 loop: CASSSSGSGVTGELFF. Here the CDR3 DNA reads TGTGCCAGCAGTTCCAGCGGGAGTGGGGTCACCGGGGAGCTGTTTTTT.

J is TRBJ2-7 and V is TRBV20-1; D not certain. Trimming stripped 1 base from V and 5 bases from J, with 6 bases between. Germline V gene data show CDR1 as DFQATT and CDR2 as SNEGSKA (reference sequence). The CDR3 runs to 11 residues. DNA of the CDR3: TGCAGTGCTAGAGTCTTTCACGAGCAGTACTTC. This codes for CSARVFHEQYF.

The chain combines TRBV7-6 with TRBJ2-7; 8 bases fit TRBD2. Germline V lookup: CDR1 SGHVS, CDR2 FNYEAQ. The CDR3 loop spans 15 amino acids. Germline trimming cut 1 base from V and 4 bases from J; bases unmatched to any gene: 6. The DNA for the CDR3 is TGTGCCAGCAGCTTAGGTCCAAGCGGGAGTTACGAGCAGTACTTC. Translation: CASSLGPSGSYEQYF.

The DNA for the CDR3 is TGTGCCAGCAGTGTGGCTAGCGTTTACCCGTACTTC. It encodes CASSVASVYPYF. The J gene is TRBJ2-7, the V gene TRBV2, with D tentatively TRBD2 (6 bases). CDR3 length equals 12 residues. Germline lookup yields CDR1 SNHLY and CDR2 FYNNEI. The V gene lost 4 bases and the J gene lost 12 bases, with 16 bases spanning the gap.

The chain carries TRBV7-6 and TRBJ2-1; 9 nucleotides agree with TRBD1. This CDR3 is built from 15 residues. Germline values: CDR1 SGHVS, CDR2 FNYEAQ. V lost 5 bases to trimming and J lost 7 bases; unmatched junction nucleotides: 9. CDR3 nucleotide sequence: TGTGCCAGCAGCGATTTGGGGACAGGGAAGAATGAGCAGTTCTTC. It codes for CASSDLGTGKNEQFF.

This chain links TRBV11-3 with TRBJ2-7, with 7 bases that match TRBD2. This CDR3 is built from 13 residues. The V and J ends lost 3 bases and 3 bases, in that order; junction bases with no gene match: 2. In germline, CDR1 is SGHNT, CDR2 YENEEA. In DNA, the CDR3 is TGTGCCAGCAGCTTGGGGGGGGACTACGAGCAGTACTTC. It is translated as CASSLGGDYEQYF.

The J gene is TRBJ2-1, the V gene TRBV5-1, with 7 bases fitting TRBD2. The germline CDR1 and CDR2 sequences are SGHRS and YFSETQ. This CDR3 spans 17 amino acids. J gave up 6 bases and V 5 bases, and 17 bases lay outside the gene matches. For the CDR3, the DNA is TGCGCCAGCAGTAGGCTGGCTAGCGGTGCCGGGAGCAATGAGCAGTTCTTC. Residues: CASSRLASGAGSNEQFF.

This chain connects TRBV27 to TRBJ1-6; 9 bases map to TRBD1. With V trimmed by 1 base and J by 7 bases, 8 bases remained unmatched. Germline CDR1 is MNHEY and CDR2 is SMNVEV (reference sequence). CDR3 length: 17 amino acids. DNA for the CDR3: TGTGCCAGCAGTTTATGGGGACAGGGCCATTGGAATTCACCCCTCCACTTT. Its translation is CASSLWGQGHWNSPLHF.

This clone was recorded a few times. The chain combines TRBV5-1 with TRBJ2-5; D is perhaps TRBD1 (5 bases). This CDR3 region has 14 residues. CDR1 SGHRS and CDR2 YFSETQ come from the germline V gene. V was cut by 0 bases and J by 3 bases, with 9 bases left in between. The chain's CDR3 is CASSLAPDKETQYF. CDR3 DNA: TGCGCCAGCAGCTTGGCTCCGGACAAAGAGACCCAGTACTTC. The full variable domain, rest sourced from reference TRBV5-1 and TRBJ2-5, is KAGVTQTPRYLIKTRGQQVTLSCSPISGHRSVSWYQQTPGQGLQFLFEYFSETQRNKGNFPGRFSGRQFSNSRSEMNVSTLELGDSALYLCASSLAPDKETQYFGPGTRLLVL.

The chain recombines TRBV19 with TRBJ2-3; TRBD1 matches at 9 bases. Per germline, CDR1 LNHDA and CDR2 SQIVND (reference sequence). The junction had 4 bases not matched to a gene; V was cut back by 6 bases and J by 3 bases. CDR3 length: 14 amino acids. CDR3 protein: CASRATGGTDTQYF. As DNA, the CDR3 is TGTGCCAGTAGGGCGACAGGGGGAACAGATACGCAGTATTTT.

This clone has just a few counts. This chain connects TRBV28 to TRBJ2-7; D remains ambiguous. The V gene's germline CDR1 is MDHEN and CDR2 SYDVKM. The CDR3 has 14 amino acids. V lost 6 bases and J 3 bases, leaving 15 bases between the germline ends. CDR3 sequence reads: CASSQVDSYYEQYF. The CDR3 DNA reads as TGTGCCAGCAGCCAAGTTGACTCATACTACGAGCAGTACTTC.

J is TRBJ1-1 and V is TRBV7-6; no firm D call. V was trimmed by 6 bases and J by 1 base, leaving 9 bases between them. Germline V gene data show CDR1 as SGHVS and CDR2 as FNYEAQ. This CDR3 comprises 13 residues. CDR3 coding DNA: TGTGCCAGCAGACCCTACAGGAACACTGAAGCTTTCTTT. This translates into CASRPYRNTEAFF.

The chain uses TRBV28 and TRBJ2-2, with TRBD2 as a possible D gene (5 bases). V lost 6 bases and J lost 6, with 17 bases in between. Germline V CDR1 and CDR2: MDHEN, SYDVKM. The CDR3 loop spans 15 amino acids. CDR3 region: CASRKSTRLSGELFF. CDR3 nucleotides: TGTGCCAGCAGAAAAAGTACTAGGCTATCCGGGGAGCTGTTTTTT.

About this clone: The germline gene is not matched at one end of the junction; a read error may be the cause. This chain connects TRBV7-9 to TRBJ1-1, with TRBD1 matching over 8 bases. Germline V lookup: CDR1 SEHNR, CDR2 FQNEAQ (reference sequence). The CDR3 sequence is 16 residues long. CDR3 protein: CSSSPHPGQVHTEAFF. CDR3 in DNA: TGTTCCAGCAGCCCCCACCCGGGACAGGTGCACACTGAAGCTTTCTTT.

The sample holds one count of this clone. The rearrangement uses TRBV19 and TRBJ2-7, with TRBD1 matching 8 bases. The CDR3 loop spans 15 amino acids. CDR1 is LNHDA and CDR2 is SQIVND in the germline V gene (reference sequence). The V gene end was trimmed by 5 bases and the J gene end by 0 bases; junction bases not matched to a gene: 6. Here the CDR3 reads CASSPGTGLSYEQYF. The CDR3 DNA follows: TGTGCCAGTAGTCCAGGGACAGGACTCTCCTACGAGCAGTACTTC.

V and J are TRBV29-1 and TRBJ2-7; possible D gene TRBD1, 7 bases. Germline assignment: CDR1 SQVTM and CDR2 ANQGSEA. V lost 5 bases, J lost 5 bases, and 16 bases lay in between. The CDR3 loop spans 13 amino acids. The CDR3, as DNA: TGCAGCGTTCGTAGACAGGGAGGCCACGAGCAGTACTTC. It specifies CSVRRQGGHEQYF.

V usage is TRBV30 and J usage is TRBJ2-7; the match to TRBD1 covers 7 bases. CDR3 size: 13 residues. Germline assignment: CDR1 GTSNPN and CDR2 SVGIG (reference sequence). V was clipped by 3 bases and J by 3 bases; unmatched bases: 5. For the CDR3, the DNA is TGTGCCTGGAGCGGGACAGCCTTCTACGAGCAGTACTTC. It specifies CAWSGTAFYEQYF.

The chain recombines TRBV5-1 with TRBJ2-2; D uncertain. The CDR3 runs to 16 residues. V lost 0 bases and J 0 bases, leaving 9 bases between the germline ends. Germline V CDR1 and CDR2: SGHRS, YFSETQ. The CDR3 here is CASSLVANANTGELFF. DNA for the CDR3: TGCGCCAGCAGCTTGGTCGCTAACGCGAACACCGGGGAGCTGTTTTTT.

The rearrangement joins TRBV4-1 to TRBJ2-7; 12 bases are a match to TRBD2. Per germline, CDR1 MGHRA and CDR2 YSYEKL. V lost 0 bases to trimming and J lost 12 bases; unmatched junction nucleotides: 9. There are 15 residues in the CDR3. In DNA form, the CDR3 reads TGCGCCAGCAGCCAAGACCAACTAGCGGGAGGAAGTACGTACTTC. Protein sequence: CASSQDQLAGGSTYF.

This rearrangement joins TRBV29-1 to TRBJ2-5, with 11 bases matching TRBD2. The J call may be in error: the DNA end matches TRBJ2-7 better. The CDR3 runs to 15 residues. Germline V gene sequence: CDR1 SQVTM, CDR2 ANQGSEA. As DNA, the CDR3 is TGCAGCGTTGAGACTAGCGGGGCGAGCTCCTACGAGCAGTACTTC. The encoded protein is CSVETSGASSYEQYF.